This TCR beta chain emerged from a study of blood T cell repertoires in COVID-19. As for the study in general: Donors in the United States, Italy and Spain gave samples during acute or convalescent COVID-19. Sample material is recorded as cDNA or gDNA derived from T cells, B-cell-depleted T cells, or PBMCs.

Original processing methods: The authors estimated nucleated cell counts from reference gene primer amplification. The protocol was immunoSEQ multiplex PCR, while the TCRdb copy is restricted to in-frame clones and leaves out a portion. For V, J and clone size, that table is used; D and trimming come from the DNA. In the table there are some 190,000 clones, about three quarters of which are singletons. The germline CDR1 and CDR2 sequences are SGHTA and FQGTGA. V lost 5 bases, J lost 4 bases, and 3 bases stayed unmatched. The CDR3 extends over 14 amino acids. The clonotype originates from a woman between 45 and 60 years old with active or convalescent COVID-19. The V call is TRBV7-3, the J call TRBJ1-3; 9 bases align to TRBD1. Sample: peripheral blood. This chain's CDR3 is CASSPGTGGNTIYF. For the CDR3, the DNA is TGTGCCAGCAGCCCAGGGACAGGGGGAAACACCATATATTTT.